This T cell receptor beta chain was documented in a study of cytomegalovirus exposure and HLA in healthy donors. Whole-study context: Researchers previously reported finding about 110 million unique TCR beta sequences from roughly 180 million T cells. Study results and limitations: Diagnosis of cytomegalovirus status made by the classifier reportedly showed high specificity and sensitivity.

PCR employed 60 Vbeta and 13 Jbeta primers. TCRdb keeps only in-frame clones here, not all; method: immunoSEQ multiplex PCR. The table shows 150,000 to 200,000 clones, with around 80% occurring only once. Trimming took 2 bases from V and 4 from J; bases not matched to a gene: 2. The CDR3 is made up of 14 amino acids. Germline-derived CDR1 and CDR2 are SGHAT and FQNNGV. Note on this clone: The antigen remains unidentified.

This TCR was sampled from a woman between 18 and 29 years old in good health and CMV-seronegative. This chain uses TRBV11-2 with TRBJ2-5; 9 bases are shared with TRBD2. Sequencing used PBMCs. The chain's CDR3 is CASSLSGGRETQYF. In DNA form, the CDR3 reads TGTGCCAGCAGCTTAAGCGGGGGGCGAGAGACCCAGTACTTC.